This is a list of T cell receptor beta chains from one sample in a study of blood T cell repertoires in COVID-19. Clones were read by immunoSEQ multiplex PCR, and TCRdb kept only the in-frame ones, dropping some. The sample consists of about 250,000 clones, about 85% of them appearing once. Specimen: PBMCs or T cells enriched from blood (not recorded which). These TCRs come from a woman between 50 and 59 years old who had recovered from COVID-19. The CDR3 runs from the conserved cysteine through the conserved F or W. Each record gives: clone size, D gene, V gene, J gene, CDR3 DNA, CDR3 protein. A D gene is named only where the DNA matches it firmly. Some rows have no size entry. The others give once, few or many, or a class for an expanded clone.

.	TRBD2	TRBV27	TRBJ2-4	TGTGCCAGCAGTCTAGCGGGAGCGGCCAAAAACATTCAGTACTTC	CASSLAGAAKNIQYF
.	.	TRBV11-2	TRBJ2-4	TGTGCCAGCAGCTCTGGACAAACCAAAAACATTCAGTACTTC	CASSSGQTKNIQYF
.	.	TRBV6-1	TRBJ2-1	TGTGCCAGCAGTGAATCCAGGGTGACCTACAATGAGCAGTTCTTC	CASSESRVTYNEQFF
.	.	TRBV15	TRBJ1-2	TGTGCCACCAGCAGCCTACCAGGGCTGGATGGCTACACCTTC	CATSSLPGLDGYTF
.	TRBD1	TRBV5-4	TRBJ2-6	TGTGCCAGCAGCAGGAACAGGGGTGCCTCTGGGGCCAACGTCCTGACTTTC	CASSRNRGASGANVLTF
once	.	TRBV7-9	TRBJ1-5	TGTGCCAGCAGCTTAAGTTGGGGCCGAGGAAGCAATCAGCCCCAGCATTTT	CASSLSWGRGSNQPQHF
once	.	TRBV28	TRBJ1-6	TGTGCCAGCTCGACGACAAACTATAATTCACCCCTCCACTTT	CASSTTNYNSPLHF
.	TRBD1	TRBV4-2	TRBJ2-7	TGTGCCAGCAGCTTCAGGACAGGGGGCCTCTACGAGCAGTACTTC	CASSFRTGGLYEQYF
.	TRBD2	TRBV18	TRBJ2-1	TGTGCCAGCTCACCGGAACTAGCGGGGGTTTCAAACAATGAGCAGTTCTTC	CASSPELAGVSNNEQFF
.	.	TRBV10-3	TRBJ2-3	TGTGCCATCAGTGAGCCAGGGAGCACAGATACGCAGTATTTT	CAISEPGSTDTQYF
once	TRBD1	TRBV19	TRBJ2-2	TGTGCCATAGGACAGGGGAACACCGGGGAGCTGTTTTTT	CAIGQGNTGELFF
.	TRBD1	TRBV3-1/TRBV3-2	TRBJ2-1	TGTGCCAGCAGCTTCCCGACAGGGGGAACCTACAATGAGCAGTTCTTC	CASSFPTGGTYNEQFF
.	.	TRBV6-5	TRBJ1-1	TGTGCCAGCAGCGGGTACACTGAAGCTTTCTTT	CASSGYTEAFF
.	TRBD1	TRBV28	TRBJ1-2	TGTGCCAGCAAAAACCGGGACAGGGCTAACTATGGCTACACCTTC	CASKNRDRANYGYTF
.	.	TRBV13	TRBJ2-7	TGTGCCAGCAGCACAGGGTCCTACGAGCAGTACTTC	CASSTGSYEQYF
.	TRBD2	TRBV18	TRBJ2-1	TGTGCCAGCTCACCACTGACAGCTTCTGCGGGAGGGACTTCCAATGAGCAGTTCTTC	CASSPLTASAGGTSNEQFF
few	TRBD1	TRBV10-3	TRBJ2-7	TGTGCCATCAGTGAGGGGACAGGGGGCTGGGAGCAGTACTTC	CAISEGTGGWEQYF
.	.	TRBV10-3	TRBJ2-5	TGTGCCATCAGTGATCTCAGGGTACAAGAGACCCAGTACTTC	CAISDLRVQETQYF
few	.	TRBV10-3	TRBJ2-7	TGTGCCATCAGTGGGGACACAGAGCAGTACTTC	CAISGDTEQYF
.	TRBD1	TRBV24-1	TRBJ2-7	TGTGCCACCAGTGAGGACCGAGGGACAGGCGGTGAGCAGTACTTC	CATSEDRGTGGEQYF
.	TRBD2	TRBV28	TRBJ2-2	TGTGCCAGCACCACCTACCGTAGCGGGAGATCTGGGGAGCTGTTTTTT	CASTTYRSGRSGELFF
.	.	TRBV28	TRBJ1-1	TGTGCCAGCAAAGCTCAGGGTCGCGCTGAAGCTTTCTTT	CASKAQGRAEAFF
.	.	TRBV28	TRBJ1-5	TGTGCCAGCACCATCGGAGGACGCAGCGATCAGCCCCAGCATTTT	CASTIGGRSDQPQHF
.	TRBD1	TRBV13	TRBJ2-1	TGTGCCAGCAGCCCAAAACGACAGGGTATTAATGAGCAGTTCTTC	CASSPKRQGINEQFF
.	.	TRBV5-1	TRBJ1-3	TGCGCCAGCAGCTTGGGTCAGGGAAACACCATATATTTT	CASSLGQGNTIYF
.	.	TRBV28	TRBJ2-1	TGTGCCAGCAGTCCTAGCGAGTACAATGAGCAGTTCTTC	CASSPSEYNEQFF
.	.	TRBV2	TRBJ1-5	TGTGCCAGCAGTCTTCAGTATAGCAATCAGCCCCAGCATTTT	CASSLQYSNQPQHF
once	.	TRBV7-2	TRBJ1-4	TGTGCCAGCAGCACCCGAACAGGGCTTGAAAAACTGTTTTTT	CASSTRTGLEKLFF
few	.	TRBV10-2	TRBJ2-7	TGCGCCAGCAGCGGACAGCTCTCCTACGAGCAGTACTTC	CASSGQLSYEQYF
.	.	TRBV6-5	TRBJ2-7	TGTGCCAGCAGTTACTCGCCGGTAAACTACGAGCAGTACTTC	CASSYSPVNYEQYF
.	TRBD1	TRBV27	TRBJ1-2	TGTGCCAGCAGTTTCGGACAGGGGTTCGGCTACACCTTC	CASSFGQGFGYTF
.	.	TRBV28	TRBJ2-5	.	CASSSSGLAGGGPETQYF
.	.	TRBV6-2/TRBV6-3	TRBJ1-4	TGTGCCAGCAGTGTAACCGGTAATGAAAAACTGTTTTTT	CASSVTGNEKLFF
.	.	TRBV28	TRBJ1-6	TGTGCCTGCGGACGGGAGAATTCACCCCTCCACTTT	CACGRENSPLHF
once	TRBD2	TRBV20-1	TRBJ2-7	TGCAGTGCTAGTACGCCTAGCGGGAGTTCCGAGCAGTACTTC	CSASTPSGSSEQYF
.	.	TRBV11-2	TRBJ1-2	TGTGCCAGCAGTCCCGGCTATGGCTACACCTTC	CASSPGYGYTF
.	.	TRBV4-1	TRBJ2-1	TGCGCCAGCAGCCTAGGCGGGTCCTACAATGAGCAGTTCTTC	CASSLGGSYNEQFF
.	.	TRBV12-3/TRBV12-4	TRBJ2-7	TGTGCCAGCGGCCCCCAGGCTTTTTACGAGCAGTACTTC	CASGPQAFYEQYF
.	.	TRBV11-2	TRBJ2-1	TGTGCCAGCAGCTCTCGACTAGATGAAAAGCAGTTCTTC	CASSSRLDEKQFF
.	.	TRBV6-1	TRBJ1-5	TGTGCCAGCAGTGAAGCTGTGAGATATAGCAATCAGCCCCAGCATTTT	CASSEAVRYSNQPQHF
.	TRBD2	TRBV7-9	TRBJ2-1	TGTGCCAGCACCACGGGACTAGCGGACAATGAGCAGTTCTTC	CASTTGLADNEQFF
.	.	TRBV5-6	TRBJ2-2	TGTGCCAGCAGCTTGCCCTCTCCGGGGGAGCTGTTTTTT	CASSLPSPGELFF